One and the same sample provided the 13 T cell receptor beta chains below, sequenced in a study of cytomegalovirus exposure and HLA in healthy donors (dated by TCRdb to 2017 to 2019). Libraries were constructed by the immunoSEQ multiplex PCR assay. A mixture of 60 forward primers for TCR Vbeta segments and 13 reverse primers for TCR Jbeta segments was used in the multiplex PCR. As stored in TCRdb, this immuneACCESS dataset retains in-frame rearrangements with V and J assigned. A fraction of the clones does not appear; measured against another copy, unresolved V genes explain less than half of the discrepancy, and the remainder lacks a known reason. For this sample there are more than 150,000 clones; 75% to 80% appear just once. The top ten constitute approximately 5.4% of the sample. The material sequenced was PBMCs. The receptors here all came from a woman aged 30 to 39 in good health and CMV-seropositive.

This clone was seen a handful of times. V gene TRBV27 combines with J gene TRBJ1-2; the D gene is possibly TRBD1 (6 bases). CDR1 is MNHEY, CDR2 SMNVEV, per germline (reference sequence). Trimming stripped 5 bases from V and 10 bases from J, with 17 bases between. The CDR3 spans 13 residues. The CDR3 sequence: CASSLTRQASYTF. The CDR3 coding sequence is TGTGCCAGCAGTCTCACTCGACAGGCCTCCTACACCTTC.

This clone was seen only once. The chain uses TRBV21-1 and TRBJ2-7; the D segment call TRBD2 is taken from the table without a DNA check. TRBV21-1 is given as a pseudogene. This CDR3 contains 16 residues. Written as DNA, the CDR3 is TGTGCCAGCAGAACCCCCGACACTAGAAGGTCCTGCGAGCAGTACTTC. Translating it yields CASRTPDTRRSCEQYF.

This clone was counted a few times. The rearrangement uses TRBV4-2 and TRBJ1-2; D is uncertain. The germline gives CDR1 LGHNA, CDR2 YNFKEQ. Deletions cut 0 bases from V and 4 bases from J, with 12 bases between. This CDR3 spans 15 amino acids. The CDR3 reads CASSQDGWSVYGYTF. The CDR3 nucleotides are TGTGCCAGCAGCCAAGACGGTTGGAGCGTCTATGGCTACACCTTC.

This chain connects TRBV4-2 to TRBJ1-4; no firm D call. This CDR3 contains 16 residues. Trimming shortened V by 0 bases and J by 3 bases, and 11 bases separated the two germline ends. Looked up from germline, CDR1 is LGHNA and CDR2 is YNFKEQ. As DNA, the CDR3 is TGTGCCAGCAGCCAAGATCTGGGCCCTGCTAATGAAAAACTGTTTTTT. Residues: CASSQDLGPANEKLFF.

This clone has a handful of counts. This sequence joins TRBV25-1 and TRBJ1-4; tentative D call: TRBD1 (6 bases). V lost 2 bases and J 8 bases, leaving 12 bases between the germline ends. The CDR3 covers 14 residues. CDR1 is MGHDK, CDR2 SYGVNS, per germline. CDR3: CASSERQAREKLFF. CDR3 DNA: TGTGCCAGCAGTGAAAGACAGGCCCGCGAAAAACTGTTTTTT.

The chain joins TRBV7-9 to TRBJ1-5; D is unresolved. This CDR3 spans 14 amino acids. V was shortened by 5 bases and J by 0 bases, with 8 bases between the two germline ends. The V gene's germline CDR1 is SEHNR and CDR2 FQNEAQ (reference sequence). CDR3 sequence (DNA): TGTGCCAGCAGCCCCAGTAATAGCAATCAGCCCCAGCATTTT. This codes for CASSPSNSNQPQHF.

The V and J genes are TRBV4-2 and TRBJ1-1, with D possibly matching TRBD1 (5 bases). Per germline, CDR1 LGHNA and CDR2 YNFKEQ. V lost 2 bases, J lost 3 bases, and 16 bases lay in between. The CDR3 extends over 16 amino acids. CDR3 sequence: CASSQPPREGDTEAFF. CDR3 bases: TGTGCCAGCAGCCAACCACCCAGGGAAGGGGACACTGAAGCTTTCTTT.

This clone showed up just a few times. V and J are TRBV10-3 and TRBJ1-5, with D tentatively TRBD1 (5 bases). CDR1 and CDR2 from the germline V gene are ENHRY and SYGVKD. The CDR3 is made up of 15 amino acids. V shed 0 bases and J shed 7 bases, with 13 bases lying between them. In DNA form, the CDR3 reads TGTGCCATCAGTGAGTCGGTAGGGGTAGGGCAGCCCCAGCATTTT. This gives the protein CAISESVGVGQPQHF.

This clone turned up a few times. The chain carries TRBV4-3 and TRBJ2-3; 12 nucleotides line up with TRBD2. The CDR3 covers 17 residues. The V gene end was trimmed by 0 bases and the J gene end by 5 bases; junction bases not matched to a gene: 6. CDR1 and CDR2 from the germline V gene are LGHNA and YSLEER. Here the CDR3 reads CASSQDPSGGARDTQYF. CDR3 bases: TGCGCCAGCAGCCAAGATCCTAGCGGGGGGGCCAGAGATACGCAGTATTTT.

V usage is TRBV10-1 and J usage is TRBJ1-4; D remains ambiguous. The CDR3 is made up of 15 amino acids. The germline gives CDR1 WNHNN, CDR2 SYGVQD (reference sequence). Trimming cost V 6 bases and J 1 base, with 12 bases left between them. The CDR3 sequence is CASSPTGRTNEKLFF. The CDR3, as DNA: TGCGCCAGCAGCCCTACGGGGAGAACTAATGAAAAACTGTTTTTT.

CDR3 sequence reads: CASSVAADRDGYTF. The CDR3 nucleotides are TGTGCCAGCAGCGTAGCGGCGGATCGCGATGGCTACACCTTC. J is TRBJ1-2 and V is TRBV9, with D hard to call. V shed 0 bases and J shed 6 bases, with 12 bases lying between them. Germline values: CDR1 SGDLS, CDR2 YYNGEE. The CDR3 runs to 14 residues.

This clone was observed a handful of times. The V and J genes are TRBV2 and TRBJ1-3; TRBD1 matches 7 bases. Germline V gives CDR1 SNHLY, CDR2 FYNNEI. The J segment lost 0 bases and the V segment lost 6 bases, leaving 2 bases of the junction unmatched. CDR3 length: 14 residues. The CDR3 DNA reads TGTGCCAGCAGAAGGGACAGCTCTGGAAACACCATATATTTT. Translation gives CASRRDSSGNTIYF.

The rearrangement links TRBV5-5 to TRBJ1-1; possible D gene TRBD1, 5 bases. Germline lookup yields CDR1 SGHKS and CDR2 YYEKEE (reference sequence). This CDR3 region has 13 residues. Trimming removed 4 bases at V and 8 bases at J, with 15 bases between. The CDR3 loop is CASSLTREREAFF. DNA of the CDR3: TGTGCCAGCAGCCTTACCAGGGAACGCGAAGCTTTCTTT. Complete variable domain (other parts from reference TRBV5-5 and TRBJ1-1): DAGVTQSPTHLIKTRGQQVTLRCSPISGHKSVSWYQQVLGQGPQFIFQYYEKEERGRGNFPDRFSARQFPNYSSELNVNALLLGDSALYLCASSLTREREAFFGQGTRLTVV.